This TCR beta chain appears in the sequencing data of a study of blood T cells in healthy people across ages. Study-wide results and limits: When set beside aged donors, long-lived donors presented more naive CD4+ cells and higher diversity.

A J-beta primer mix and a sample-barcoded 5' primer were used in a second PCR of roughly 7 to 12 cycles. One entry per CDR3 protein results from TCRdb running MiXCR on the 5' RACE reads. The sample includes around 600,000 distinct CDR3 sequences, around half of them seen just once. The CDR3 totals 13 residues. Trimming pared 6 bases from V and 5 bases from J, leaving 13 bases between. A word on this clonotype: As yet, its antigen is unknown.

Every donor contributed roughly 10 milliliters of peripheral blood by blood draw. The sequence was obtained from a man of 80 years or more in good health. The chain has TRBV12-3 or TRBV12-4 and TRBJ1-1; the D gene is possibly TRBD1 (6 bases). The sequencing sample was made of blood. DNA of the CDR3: TGTGCCAGCAGGGGAGGGGGGGCTACTGAAGCTTTCTTT. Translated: CASRGGGATEAFF.